Listed below are T cell receptor beta chains from one sample, sequenced in a study of beta chain features in type 1 diabetes. TCRdb's copy holds only in-frame clones and misses some; the assay was immunoSEQ multiplex PCR. Here the sample spans 860,000 or so clones, about 17% being singletons. Sequenced material: naive CD4+ T cells from blood. The receptors here all came from a woman aged 18-29 years in good health. CDR3s include the opening cysteine and the closing phenylalanine or tryptophan. D genes are given only for firm matches. Not all rows give a size; the values are once, few, many and, for expanded clones, a class.

TRBJ1-1	TRBV27	few	TRBD1	CASSLLGQGDSEAFF	TGTGCCAGCAGTTTACTAGGTCAGGGGGACTCAGAAGCTTTCTTT
TRBJ2-6	TRBV7-9	few	NA	CASSEHLSGANVLTF	TGTGCCAGCAGCGAACACCTCTCTGGGGCCAACGTCCTGACTTTC
TRBJ1-1	TRBV7-3	NA	NA	CATRRDLNTEAFF	TGTGCCACCCGAAGGGACTTGAACACTGAAGCTTTCTTT
TRBJ1-1	TRBV18	NA	TRBD1	CASSQGTGELNTEAFF	TGTGCCAGCTCACAGGGGACAGGAGAGTTGAACACTGAAGCTTTCTTT
TRBJ1-4	TRBV7-9	few	NA	CASSLGESRKLFF	TGCGCCAGCAGCTTAGGGGAGAGCCGGAAACTGTTTTTT
TRBJ2-3	TRBV5-1	NA	NA	CASSLGFTDTQYF	TGCGCCAGCAGCTTGGGGTTCACAGATACGCAGTATTTT
TRBJ2-2	TRBV7-2	NA	NA	CASSPTVAGELFF	TGTGCCAGCAGCCCGACAGTTGCCGGGGAGCTGTTTTTT
TRBJ2-1	TRBV10-3	few	NA	CAISEQVTGGGNEQFF	TGTGCCATCAGTGAGCAAGTGACCGGGGGTGGTAATGAGCAGTTCTTC
TRBJ2-7	TRBV7-2	few	NA	CASSLLGLGYEQYF	TGTGCCAGCAGCTTATTGGGTCTGGGATACGAGCAGTACTTC
TRBJ1-2	TRBV29-1	few	TRBD1	CSVSRDSAYGYTF	TGCAGCGTGAGCCGGGACAGTGCCTATGGCTACACCTTC
TRBJ1-1	TRBV10-2	NA	NA	CASSPGSMNTEAFF	TGCGCCAGCAGTCCCGGCAGTATGAACACTGAAGCTTTCTTT
TRBJ2-7	TRBV2	few	NA	CASSPVGGRPYEQYF	TGTGCCAGCAGTCCCGTAGGGGGGCGTCCCTACGAGCAGTACTTC
TRBJ2-3	TRBV7-9	NA	TRBD2	CASSPRLAGVTDTQYF	TGTGCCAGCAGCCCGAGACTAGCGGGAGTGACAGATACGCAGTATTTT
TRBJ2-1	TRBV4-3	NA	TRBD2	CASSPRTSGYNNEQFF	TGCGCCAGCAGCCCCAGGACTAGCGGGTACAACAATGAGCAGTTCTTC
TRBJ2-1	TRBV19	NA	TRBD2	CASSGRWDYGSYNEQFF	TGTGCCAGTAGTGGTAGGTGGGACTATGGCTCCTACAATGAGCAGTTCTTC
TRBJ2-7	TRBV7-2	NA	NA	CASSLADGYEQYF	TGTGCCAGCAGCTTAGCGGATGGGTACGAGCAGTACTTC
TRBJ1-1	TRBV19	NA	TRBD1	CASTGTGSTEAFF	TGTGCCAGTACCGGGACAGGGTCCACTGAAGCTTTCTTT
TRBJ2-1	TRBV10-3	NA	TRBD2	CANSGTSGNEQFF	TGTGCCAATTCTGGGACTAGCGGCAATGAGCAGTTCTTC
TRBJ2-5	TRBV27	NA	NA	CASRSRGQETQYF	TGTGCCAGCAGAAGTAGGGGACAAGAGACCCAGTACTTC
TRBJ1-3	TRBV7-9	many	NA	CASSTGEGNTIYF	TGTGCCAGCAGCACAGGAGAAGGAAACACCATATATTTT
TRBJ2-3	TRBV19	few	NA	CASSALDRDGDTQYF	TGTGCCAGTAGTGCCTTAGATCGGGACGGGGATACGCAGTATTTT
TRBJ2-2	TRBV5-1	NA	NA	CASSLDGGTGELFF	TGCGCCAGCAGCTTGGATGGGGGTACCGGGGAGCTGTTTTTT
TRBJ2-7	TRBV20-1	NA	NA	CSATTSYEQYF	TGCAGTGCTACCACATCCTACGAGCAGTACTTC
TRBJ2-7	TRBV11-2	NA	NA	CASSLNRDNYEQYF	TGTGCCAGCAGCCTCAACCGGGACAACTACGAGCAGTACTTC
TRBJ1-5	TRBV7-6	few	TRBD1	CASRQGQGAQPQHF	TGTGCCAGCAGACAAGGACAGGGGGCCCAGCCCCAGCATTTT
TRBJ2-1	TRBV7-6	few	NA	CASSRSASAYNEQFF	TGTGCCAGCAGCCGTTCTGCTAGCGCATACAATGAGCAGTTCTTC
TRBJ2-1	TRBV10-2	few	TRBD1	CASRGTGPNFSYNEQFF	TGCGCCAGCAGGGGGACAGGCCCTAATTTCTCCTACAATGAGCAGTTCTTC
TRBJ2-1	TRBV5-1	NA	TRBD2	CASSWATSGRGNEQFF	TGCGCCAGCAGCTGGGCGACTAGCGGGAGGGGGAATGAGCAGTTCTTC
TRBJ2-2	TRBV6-5	NA	NA	CASRSRGTLFF	TGTGCCAGCAGGTCGAGAGGAACGCTGTTTTTT
TRBJ2-7	TRBV18	few	NA	CASSPRLGGYEQYF	TGTGCCAGCTCACCACGCCTAGGAGGGTACGAGCAGTACTTC
TRBJ2-7	TRBV7-2	NA	TRBD1	CASSVTGGAYEQYF	TGTGCCAGCAGCGTTACAGGGGGCGCGTACGAGCAGTACTTC
TRBJ1-2	TRBV5-4	few	TRBD1	CASSQPGTEYGYTF	TGTGCCAGCAGCCAACCCGGGACAGAGTATGGCTACACCTTC
TRBJ1-2	TRBV28	few	NA	CASSQRSGYTF	TGTGCCAGCAGCCAGCGGTCGGGCTACACCTTC
TRBJ2-7	TRBV2	NA	NA	CASSRVYEQYF	TGTGCCAGCAGCCGAGTCTACGAGCAGTACTTC
TRBJ2-3	TRBV29-1	few	NA	CSVGVKILTDTQYF	TGCAGCGTGGGAGTGAAGATACTCACAGATACGCAGTATTTT
TRBJ2-5	TRBV29-1	few	TRBD1	CSVLRVQGVGETQYF	TGCAGCGTTCTCCGAGTGCAGGGGGTGGGAGAGACCCAGTACTTC
TRBJ2-7	TRBV28	NA	NA	CASSLRAYERYF	TGTGCCAGCAGTTTGCGGGCCTACGAGCGGTACTTC
TRBJ1-5	TRBV19	NA	NA	CASSIQAASSNQPQHF	TGTGCCAGTAGTATTCAGGCAGCCAGTAGCAATCAGCCCCAGCATTTT
TRBJ2-5	TRBV5-1	NA	NA	CASSYGRTQETQYF	TGCGCCAGCAGCTATGGCCGGACCCAAGAGACCCAGTACTTC
TRBJ2-7	TRBV21-1	few	NA	CASSVGGQQYF	TGTGCCAGCAGCGTCGGAGGACAGCAGTACTTC
TRBJ1-1	TRBV7-2	few	TRBD1	CASSSQGASSTEAFF	TGTGCCAGCAGCTCCCAGGGGGCGAGTTCGACTGAAGCTTTCTTT
TRBJ1-2	TRBV6-5	NA	TRBD1	CASSYRWTGDSYGYTF	TGTGCCAGCAGTTACAGATGGACAGGGGATTCCTATGGCTACACCTTC
TRBJ2-5	TRBV28	NA	NA	CASTRDGQETQYF	TGTGCCAGCACCCGGGACGGGCAAGAGACCCAGTACTTC
TRBJ2-1	TRBV2	NA	NA	CASSADSPNEQFF	TGTGCCAGCAGTGCTGACAGCCCTAATGAGCAGTTCTTC
TRBJ2-7	TRBV5-1	few	NA	CASSYLDGRYEQYF	TGCGCCAGCAGCTACTTGGACGGAAGGTACGAGCAGTACTTC
TRBJ2-1	TRBV5-4	few	TRBD2	CASSLKTSGYNEQFF	TGTGCCAGCAGCTTGAAGACTAGCGGGTACAATGAGCAGTTCTTC
TRBJ2-7	TRBV7-9	NA	TRBD2	CASSLAPGLGPRLSYEQYF	TGTGCCAGCAGCTTGGCACCGGGACTAGGGCCCCGTTTGTCCTACGAGCAGTACTTC
TRBJ2-1	TRBV4-3	NA	TRBD1	CASSQDSGQGEQFF	TGCGCCAGCAGCCAAGATTCCGGACAGGGGGAGCAGTTCTTC
TRBJ2-1	TRBV28	few	TRBD2	CASSPQTSGYNEQFF	TGTGCCAGCAGTCCGCAGACTAGCGGATACAATGAGCAGTTCTTC
TRBJ2-2	TRBV6-1	few	NA	CASSEVAVTGELFF	TGTGCCAGCAGTGAAGTGGCAGTAACCGGGGAGCTGTTTTTT
TRBJ2-5	TRBV18	few	NA	CASSPPGGAETQYF	TGTGCCAGCTCACCGCCCGGGGGAGCTGAGACCCAGTACTTC
TRBJ2-7	TRBV28	few	NA	CATSRGGSTYEQYF	TGTGCCACCTCAAGGGGGGGATCAACCTACGAGCAGTACTTC
TRBJ2-2	TRBV28	NA	NA	CASSEPRGANTGELFF	TGTGCCAGCAGTGAACCGAGGGGGGCGAACACCGGGGAGCTGTTTTTT
TRBJ2-7	TRBV7-2	few	NA	CASSLVGSSYEQYF	TGTGCCAGCAGCTTGGTGGGTAGCTCCTACGAGCAGTACTTC